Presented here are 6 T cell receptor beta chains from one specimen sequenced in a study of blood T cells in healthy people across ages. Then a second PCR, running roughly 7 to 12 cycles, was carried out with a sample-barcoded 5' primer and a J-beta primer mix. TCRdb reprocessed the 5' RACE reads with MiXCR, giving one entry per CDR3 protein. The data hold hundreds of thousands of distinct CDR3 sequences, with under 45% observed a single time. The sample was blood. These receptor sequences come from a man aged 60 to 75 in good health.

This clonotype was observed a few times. This CDR3 is CASSLNPEETQYF. The CDR3 DNA is TGTGCCAGCAGCTTGAATCCGGAAGAGACCCAGTACTTC. The V and J genes are TRBV5-5 and TRBJ2-5; D remains unclear. The CDR3 length is 13 residues. The V end was cut by 1 base, the J end by 3 bases, with 7 bases between. The V gene's germline CDR1 is SGHKS and CDR2 YYEKEE (reference sequence). Complete variable domain (other parts from reference TRBV5-5 and TRBJ2-5): DAGVTQSPTHLIKTRGQQVTLRCSPISGHKSVSWYQQVLGQGPQFIFQYYEKEERGRGNFPDRFSARQFPNYSSELNVNALLLGDSALYLCASSLNPEETQYFGPGTRLLVL.

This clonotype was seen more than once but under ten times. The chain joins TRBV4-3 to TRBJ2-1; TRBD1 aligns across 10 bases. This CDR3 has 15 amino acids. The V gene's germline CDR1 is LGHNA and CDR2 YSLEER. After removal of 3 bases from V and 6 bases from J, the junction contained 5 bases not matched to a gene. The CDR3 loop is CASSQGRTGGNEQFF. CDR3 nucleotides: TGCGCCAGCAGCCAGGGTAGGACAGGGGGCAATGAGCAGTTCTTC.

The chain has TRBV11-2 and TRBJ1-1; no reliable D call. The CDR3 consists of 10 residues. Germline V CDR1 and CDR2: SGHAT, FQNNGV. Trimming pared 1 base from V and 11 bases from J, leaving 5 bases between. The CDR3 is CASSLVQAFF. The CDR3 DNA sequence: TGTGCCAGCAGCTTAGTGCAGGCTTTCTTT. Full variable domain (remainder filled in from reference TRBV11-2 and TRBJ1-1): EAGVAQSPRYKIIEKRQSVAFWCNPISGHATLYWYQQILGQGPKLLIQFQNNGVVDDSQLPKDRFSAERLKGVDSTLKIQPAKLEDSAVYLCASSLVQAFFGQGTRLTVV.

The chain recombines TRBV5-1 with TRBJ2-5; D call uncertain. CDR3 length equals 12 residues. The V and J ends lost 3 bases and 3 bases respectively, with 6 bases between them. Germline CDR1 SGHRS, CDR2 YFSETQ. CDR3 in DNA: TGCGCCAGCAGCTCTGACAAAGAGACCCAGTACTTC. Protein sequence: CASSSDKETQYF.

CDR3 sequence reads: CASSTTGTEAFF. In DNA form, the CDR3 reads TGTGCCAGCAGTACGACAGGGACTGAAGCTTTCTTT. V gene TRBV7-8 combines with J gene TRBJ1-1, with 7 bases that match TRBD1. The CDR3 spans 12 residues. J lost 5 bases, V lost 6 bases, and 3 bases had no gene match. The germline gives CDR1 SGHVS, CDR2 FQNEAQ.

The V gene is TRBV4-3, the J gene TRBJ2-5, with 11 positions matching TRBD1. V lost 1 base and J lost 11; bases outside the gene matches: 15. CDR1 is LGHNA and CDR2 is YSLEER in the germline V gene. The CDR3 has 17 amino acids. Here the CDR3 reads CASSQGIGQGAGNEQYF. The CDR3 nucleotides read TGCGCCAGCAGCCAAGGGATCGGACAGGGGGCGGGTAATGAGCAGTACTTC.